These 11 T cell receptor beta chains came from one sample sequenced in a study of control samples from healthy donors and cancer patients. The assay was immunoSEQ multiplex PCR, and TCRdb's table has in-frame clones only and misses some. Altogether 110,000 to 150,000 clones are present, about 88% being singletons, with the ten largest covering around 10%. The sample comprised blood. These receptors all come from a woman between 25 and 40 years old in good health.

The rearrangement links TRBV4-1 to TRBJ2-5; perhaps D is TRBD1 or TRBD2 (5 bases each). The CDR3 covers 16 residues. V shed 3 bases and J shed 5 bases, with 19 bases lying between them. Germline CDR1 reads MGHRA; CDR2 reads YSYEKL. The CDR3 nucleotides read TGCGCCAGCAGCCATACTCTTGGGGGTCAAGTGGAGACCCAGTACTTC. The encoded protein is CASSHTLGGQVETQYF.

The chain has TRBV5-1 and TRBJ2-3; D is tentatively TRBD1 or TRBD2 (5 bases each). The V end was cut by 0 bases, the J end by 3 bases, with 11 bases between. This CDR3 is 15 amino acids long. CDR1 SGHRS and CDR2 YFSETQ come from the germline V gene. The CDR3 region is CASSLVLWGTDTQYF. The CDR3 DNA reads TGCGCCAGCAGCTTGGTTCTCTGGGGGACAGATACGCAGTATTTT.

This chain uses TRBV5-1 with TRBJ2-3; D uncertain. The CDR3 is made up of 14 amino acids. The V end was cut by 0 bases, the J end by 2 bases, with 7 bases between. Germline CDR1 is SGHRS and CDR2 is YFSETQ. CDR3 sequence (DNA): TGCGCCAGCAGCTTGGTCTACCTCACAGATACGCAGTATTTT. Protein: CASSLVYLTDTQYF.

The chain recombines TRBV27 with TRBJ2-7; D is unclear. Between the trimmed V and J ends, which lost 3 bases and 1 base, there was a span of 10 bases. CDR1 is MNHEY and CDR2 is SMNVEV in the germline V gene (reference sequence). This CDR3 spans 14 amino acids. The CDR3 sequence: CASSLEWPSYEQYF. CDR3 DNA: TGTGCCAGCAGTTTGGAATGGCCATCCTACGAGCAGTACTTC.

This clone showed up just once. The chain links TRBV7-2 to TRBJ1-2; the D is unclear. This CDR3 has 14 amino acids. Germline V gives CDR1 SGHTA, CDR2 FQGNSA. Trimming stripped 0 bases from V and 5 bases from J, with 10 bases between. As DNA, the CDR3 is TGTGCCAGCAGCTTAGCGGCAGGAGAATATGGCTACACCTTC. This gives the protein CASSLAAGEYGYTF.

V and J are TRBV10-3 and TRBJ2-2, with unresolved D. The V end was cut by 5 bases, the J end by 1 base, with 14 bases between. The CDR3 is 16 residues long. The germline CDR1 and CDR2 sequences are ENHRY and SYGVKD. CDR3 amino acids: CAISLARLMNTGELFF. CDR3 bases: TGTGCCATCAGTCTCGCAAGATTGATGAACACCGGGGAGCTGTTTTTT.

A few counts support this clone. The chain combines TRBV5-1 with TRBJ1-2; D not resolved. The germline gives CDR1 SGHRS, CDR2 YFSETQ. Trimming shortened V by 1 base and J by 2 bases, and 6 bases separated the two germline ends. The CDR3 contains 13 residues. In nucleotides, the CDR3 is TGCGCCAGCAGCTTGTCACAGAACTATGGCTACACCTTC. Translating it yields CASSLSQNYGYTF.

This clone showed up just a few times. V is TRBV7-2 and J is TRBJ2-1, with 9 bases identical to TRBD2. The length of the CDR3 is 16 residues. V lost 5 bases, J lost 10 bases, and 15 bases stayed unmatched. CDR1 and CDR2 from the germline V gene are SGHTA and FQGNSA. The CDR3 here is CASSGHRALAGMEQFF. CDR3 coding DNA: TGTGCCAGCAGCGGTCATCGCGCGCTAGCGGGAATGGAGCAGTTCTTC.

V usage is TRBV25-1 and J usage is TRBJ2-1; D is perhaps TRBD2 (5 bases). The CDR3 is made up of 14 amino acids. The ends were cut back, 8 bases at V and 4 bases at J, with 15 bases in the middle. Germline assignment: CDR1 MGHDK and CDR2 SYGVNS. Written as DNA, the CDR3 is TGTGCCAGCGGACGATCTCGCGGGTACAATGAGCAGTTCTTC. The encoded protein is CASGRSRGYNEQFF.

The rearrangement uses TRBV4-1 and TRBJ2-7; unclear D gene. The CDR3 sequence is 15 residues long. Germline V gene lookup returns CDR1 MGHRA and CDR2 YSYEKL. V lost 6 bases and J 5 bases, leaving 20 bases between the germline ends. The CDR3 sequence is CASRKLPAPDDEQYF. In nucleotides, the CDR3 is TGCGCCAGCAGAAAACTCCCAGCCCCTGACGACGAGCAGTACTTC.

This clone was counted once. The CDR3 here is CAWSRGNYGYTF. The CDR3 nucleotides read TGTGCCTGGAGTAGGGGGAACTATGGCTACACCTTC. This chain links TRBV30 with TRBJ1-2, with TRBD1 as a possible D gene (6 bases). The ends were cut back, 2 bases at V and 2 bases at J, with 6 bases in the middle. The CDR3 runs to 12 residues. Germline V gives CDR1 GTSNPN, CDR2 SVGIG (reference sequence). The variable domain in full, with the rest retrieved from reference TRBV30 and TRBJ1-2, is SQTIHQWPATLVQPVGSPLSLECTVEGTSNPNLYWYRQAAGRGLQLLFYSVGIGQISSEVPQNLSASRPQDRQFILSSKKLLLSDSGFYLCAWSRGNYGYTFGSGTRLTVV.